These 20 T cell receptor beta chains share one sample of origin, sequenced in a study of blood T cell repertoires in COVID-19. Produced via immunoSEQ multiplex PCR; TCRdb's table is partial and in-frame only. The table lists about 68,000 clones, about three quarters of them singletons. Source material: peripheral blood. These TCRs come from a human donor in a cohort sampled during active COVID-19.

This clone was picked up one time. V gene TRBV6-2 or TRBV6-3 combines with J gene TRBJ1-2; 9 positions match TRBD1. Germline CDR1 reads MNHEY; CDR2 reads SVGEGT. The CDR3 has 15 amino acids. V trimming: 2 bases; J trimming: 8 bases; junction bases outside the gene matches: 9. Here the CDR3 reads CASSYGTGRASGYTF. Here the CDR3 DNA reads TGTGCCAGCAGTTACGGGACAGGGCGGGCATCGGGCTACACCTTC.

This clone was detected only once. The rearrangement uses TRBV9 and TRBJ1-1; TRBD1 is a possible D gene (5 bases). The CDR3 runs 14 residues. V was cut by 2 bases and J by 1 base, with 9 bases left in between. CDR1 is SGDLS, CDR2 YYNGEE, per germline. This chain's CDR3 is CASSVGHENTEAFF. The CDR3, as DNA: TGTGCCAGCAGCGTCGGACACGAGAACACTGAAGCTTTCTTT.

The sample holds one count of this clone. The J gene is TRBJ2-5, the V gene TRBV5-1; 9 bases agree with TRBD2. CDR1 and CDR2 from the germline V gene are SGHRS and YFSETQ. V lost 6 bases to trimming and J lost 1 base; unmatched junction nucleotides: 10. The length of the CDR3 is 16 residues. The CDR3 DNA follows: TGCGCCAGCACCCCGACTAGCGGAGTCCCCCAAGAGACCCAGTACTTC. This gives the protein CASTPTSGVPQETQYF.

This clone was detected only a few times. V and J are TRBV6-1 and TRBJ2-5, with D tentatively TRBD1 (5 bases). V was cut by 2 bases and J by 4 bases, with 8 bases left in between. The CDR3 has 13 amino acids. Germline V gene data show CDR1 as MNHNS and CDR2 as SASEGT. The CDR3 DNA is TGTGCCAGCAGTGAATTCAGGGTAGAGACCCAGTACTTC. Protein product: CASSEFRVETQYF.

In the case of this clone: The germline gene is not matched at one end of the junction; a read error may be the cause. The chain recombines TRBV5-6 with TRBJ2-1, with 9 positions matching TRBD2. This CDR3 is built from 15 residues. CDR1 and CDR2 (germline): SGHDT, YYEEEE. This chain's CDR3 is CASNLFGGGDNEQFF. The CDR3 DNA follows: TGTGCCAGCAACTTGTTCGGCGGGGGGGACAATGAGCAGTTCTTC.

CDR3 residues: CAISESYEAFF. CDR3 DNA sequence: TGTGCCATCAGTGAAAGCTATGAAGCTTTCTTT. The V gene is TRBV10-3, the J gene TRBJ1-1, with no clear D. The CDR3 totals 11 residues. The germline CDR1 and CDR2 sequences are ENHRY and SYGVKD. Trimming pared 3 bases from V and 7 bases from J, leaving 6 bases between.

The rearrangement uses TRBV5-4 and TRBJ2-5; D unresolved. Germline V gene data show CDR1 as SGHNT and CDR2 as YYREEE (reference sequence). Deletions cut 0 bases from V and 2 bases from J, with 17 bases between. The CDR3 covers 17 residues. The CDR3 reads CASSLEVSISLQETQYF. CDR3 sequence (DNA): TGTGCCAGCAGCTTGGAAGTTAGCATCAGCCTACAAGAGACCCAGTACTTC.

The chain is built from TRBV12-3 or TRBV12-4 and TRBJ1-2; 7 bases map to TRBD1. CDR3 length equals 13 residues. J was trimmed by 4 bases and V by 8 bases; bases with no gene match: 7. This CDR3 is CASGQDSLYGYTF. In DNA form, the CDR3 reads TGTGCCAGCGGACAGGACAGTCTCTATGGCTACACCTTC.

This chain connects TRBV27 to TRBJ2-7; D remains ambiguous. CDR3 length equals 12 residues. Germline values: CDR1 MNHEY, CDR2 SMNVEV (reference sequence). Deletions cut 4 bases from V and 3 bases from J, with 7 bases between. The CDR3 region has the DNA TGTGCCAGCAGTTCCACAAGCTACGAGCAGTACTTC. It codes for CASSSTSYEQYF.

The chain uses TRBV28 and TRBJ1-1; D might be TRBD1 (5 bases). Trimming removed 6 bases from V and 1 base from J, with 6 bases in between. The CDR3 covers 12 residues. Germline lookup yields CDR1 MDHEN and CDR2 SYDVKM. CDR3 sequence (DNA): TGTGCCAGCAGGACAGCGAACACTGAAGCTTTCTTT. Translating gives CASRTANTEAFF. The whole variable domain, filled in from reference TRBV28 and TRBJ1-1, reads DVKVTQSSRYLVKRTGEKVFLECVQDMDHENMFWYRQDPGLGLRLIYFSYDVKMKEKGDIPEGYSVSREKKERFSLILESASTNQTSMYLCASRTANTEAFFGQGTRLTVV.

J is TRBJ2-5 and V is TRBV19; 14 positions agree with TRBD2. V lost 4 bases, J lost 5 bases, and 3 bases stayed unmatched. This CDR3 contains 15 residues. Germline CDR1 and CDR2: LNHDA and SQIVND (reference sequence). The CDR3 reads CASSKTSGGDETQYF. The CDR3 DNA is TGTGCCAGTAGTAAGACTAGCGGGGGGGATGAGACCCAGTACTTC.

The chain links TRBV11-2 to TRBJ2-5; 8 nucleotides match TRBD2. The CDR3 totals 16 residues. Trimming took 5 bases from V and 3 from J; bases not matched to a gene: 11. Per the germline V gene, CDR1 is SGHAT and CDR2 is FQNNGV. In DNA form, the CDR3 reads TGTGCCAGCAGCCGGAATATTAATAGCGGGGAAGAGACCCAGTACTTC. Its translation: CASSRNINSGEETQYF.

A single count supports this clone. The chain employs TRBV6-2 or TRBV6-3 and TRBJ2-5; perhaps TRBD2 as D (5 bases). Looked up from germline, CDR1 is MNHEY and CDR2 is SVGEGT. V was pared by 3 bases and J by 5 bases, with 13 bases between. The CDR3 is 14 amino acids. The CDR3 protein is CASSYASGIETQYF. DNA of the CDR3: TGTGCCAGCAGTTATGCCTCCGGGATTGAGACCCAGTACTTC.

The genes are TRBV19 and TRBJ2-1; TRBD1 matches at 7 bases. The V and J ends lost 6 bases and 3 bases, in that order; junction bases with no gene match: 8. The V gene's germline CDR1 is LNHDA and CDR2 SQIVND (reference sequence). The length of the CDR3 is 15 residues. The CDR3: CASRLRQGNYNEQFF. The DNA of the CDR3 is TGTGCCAGTAGGCTCCGACAGGGAAACTACAATGAGCAGTTCTTC. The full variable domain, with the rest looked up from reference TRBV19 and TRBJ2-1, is DGGITQSPKYLFRKEGQNVTLSCEQNLNHDAMYWYRQDPGQGLRLIYYSQIVNDFQKGDIAEGYSVSREKKESFPLTVTSAQKNPTAFYLCASRLRQGNYNEQFFGPGTRLTVL.

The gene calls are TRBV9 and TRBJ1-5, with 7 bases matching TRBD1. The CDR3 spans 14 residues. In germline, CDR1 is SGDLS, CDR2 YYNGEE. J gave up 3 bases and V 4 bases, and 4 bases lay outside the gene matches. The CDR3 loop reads CASSRGTVNQPQHF. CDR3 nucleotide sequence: TGTGCCAGCAGCCGGGGGACAGTCAATCAGCCCCAGCATTTT.

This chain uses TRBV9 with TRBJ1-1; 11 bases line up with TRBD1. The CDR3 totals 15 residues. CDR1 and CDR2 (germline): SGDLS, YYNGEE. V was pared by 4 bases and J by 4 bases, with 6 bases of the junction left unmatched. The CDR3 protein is CASSPWTGGFTEAFF. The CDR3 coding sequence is TGTGCCAGCAGCCCCTGGACAGGGGGCTTCACTGAAGCTTTCTTT. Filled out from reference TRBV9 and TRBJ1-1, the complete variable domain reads DSGVTQTPKHLITATGQRVTLRCSPRSGDLSVYWYQQSLDQGLQFLIQYYNGEERAKGNILERFSAQQFPDLHSELNLSSLELGDSALYFCASSPWTGGFTEAFFGQGTRLTVV.

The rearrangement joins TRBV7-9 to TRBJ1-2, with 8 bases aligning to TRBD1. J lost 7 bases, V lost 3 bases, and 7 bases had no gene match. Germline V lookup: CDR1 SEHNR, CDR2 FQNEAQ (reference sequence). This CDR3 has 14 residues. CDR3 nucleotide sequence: TGTGCCAGCAGCTTTGGACAGGGCCTATTTGGCTACACCTTC. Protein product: CASSFGQGLFGYTF.

CDR3 residues: CASSLMGGGSKNIQYF. The CDR3, as DNA: TGTGCCAGCAGTTTGATGGGGGGGGGATCCAAAAACATTCAGTACTTC. This chain uses TRBV28 with TRBJ2-4; 7 positions match TRBD2. CDR3 length equals 16 residues. Germline lookup yields CDR1 MDHEN and CDR2 SYDVKM. The junction had 7 bases not matched to a gene; V was cut back by 3 bases and J by 2 bases.

CDR3 bases: TGTGCCAGCAGTTACAGGACAGGGGAGACGGGCTACACCTTC. It codes for CASSYRTGETGYTF. This rearrangement joins TRBV6-5 to TRBJ1-2; 9 bases fit TRBD1. The CDR3 spans 14 residues. The J segment lost 8 bases and the V segment lost 2 bases, leaving 6 bases of the junction unmatched. CDR1 and CDR2 (germline): MNHEY, SVGAGI.

CDR3 in amino acids: CASGLKRGNSYNEQFF. In DNA, the CDR3 is TGTGCTAGTGGTTTGAAGCGGGGTAACTCCTACAATGAGCAGTTCTTC. The V call is TRBV12-5, the J call TRBJ2-1; 7 positions agree with TRBD2. This CDR3 has 16 residues. Per the germline V gene, CDR1 is LGHNT and CDR2 is FRNRAP. V lost 2 bases and J lost 0; bases outside the gene matches: 4.